This T cell receptor beta chain stems from a study of neoadjuvant nivolumab and ipilimumab in lung cancer. Findings of the study overall: Only a small number of samples underwent TCR sequencing. TCR richness and clonality were higher in tumors than adjacent uninvolved lung. TCR clonality did not significantly correlate with pathologic tumor regression. Only two of four nivolumab-treated tumors gained richness and clonality by surgery.

Turning to this clone: Its matching antigen is unknown.

Generated by immunoSEQ multiplex PCR, the TCRdb table keeps only in-frame clones and is missing some. The sample has tens of thousands of clones; 89% are singletons. Germline V gene lookup returns CDR1 SGHDT and CDR2 YYEEEE. This CDR3 contains 13 residues. V shed 3 bases and J shed 6 bases, with 9 bases lying between them. The V call is TRBV5-6, the J call TRBJ2-2; D is ambiguous. The TCR was taken from an adult with non-small cell lung cancer. The sample here was peripheral blood, taken before neoadjuvant nivolumab, alone or with ipilimumab. In nucleotides, the CDR3 is TGTGCCAGCAGCTCAGGACCAGCCGGGGAGCTGTTTTTT. This codes for CASSSGPAGELFF.